This T cell receptor beta chain was observed in a study of blood T cell repertoires in COVID-19. Study-level background: Researchers got acute and convalescent COVID-19 samples from the United States, Italy and Spain. T cells, B-cell-depleted T cells, or PBMCs supplied cDNA or gDNA.

Germline V gives CDR1 LGHDT, CDR2 YNNKEL (reference sequence). V lost 3 bases to trimming and J lost 5 bases; unmatched junction nucleotides: 8. The CDR3 covers 16 residues. Per the study methods: Amplification of reference gene primers provided the estimated nucleated cell counts. Some clones are missing from TCRdb's copy, which holds only in-frame ones; the method was immunoSEQ multiplex PCR. V and J calls and clone size follow that table, whereas D and trimming were derived from the DNA. The sample carries approximately 210,000 clones, around 90% recorded once. The chain recombines TRBV3-1 (or the pseudogene TRBV3-2) with TRBJ1-4, with 8 bases identical to TRBD1. Sequencing was carried out using peripheral blood. The TCR comes from a human donor in a cohort sampled during active COVID-19. CDR3 DNA: TGTGCCAGCAGCCAGATACAGGACAGGGTAAATGAAAAACTGTTTTTT. The encoded protein is CASSQIQDRVNEKLFF.